In its sample, the clone carrying this TCR beta chain was seen a few times. Its cognate antigen is unknown. This entry is derived from a study of T cell repertoires in cytomegalovirus infection. Study overall: TCR beta signatures that were public indicated CMV infection and matching HLA type.

V lost 3 bases and J lost 3, with 18 bases in between. The CDR3 length is 18 residues. General study findings and limits: The ex vivo response was dominated by HLA-C-restricted CMV-specific TCR beta clonotypes.

TCRdb re-called the reads with MiXCR, one entry per CDR3 protein. The sample holds 200,000 to 250,000 distinct CDR3 sequences; around 6.4% are singletons and the top ten take around 6%. V usage is TRBV12-3 or TRBV12-4 and J usage is TRBJ1-6; D unclear. Sequencing used PBMCs. The sequence came from a human donor in good health (CMV status not recorded). Some clones in this sample may be carry-over from other donors' samples. Here the CDR3 reads CASSFPLGGSRYNSPLHF. The CDR3 region has the DNA TGTGCCAGCAGTTTCCCCCTAGGAGGGAGTCGCTATAATTCACCCCTCCACTTT.